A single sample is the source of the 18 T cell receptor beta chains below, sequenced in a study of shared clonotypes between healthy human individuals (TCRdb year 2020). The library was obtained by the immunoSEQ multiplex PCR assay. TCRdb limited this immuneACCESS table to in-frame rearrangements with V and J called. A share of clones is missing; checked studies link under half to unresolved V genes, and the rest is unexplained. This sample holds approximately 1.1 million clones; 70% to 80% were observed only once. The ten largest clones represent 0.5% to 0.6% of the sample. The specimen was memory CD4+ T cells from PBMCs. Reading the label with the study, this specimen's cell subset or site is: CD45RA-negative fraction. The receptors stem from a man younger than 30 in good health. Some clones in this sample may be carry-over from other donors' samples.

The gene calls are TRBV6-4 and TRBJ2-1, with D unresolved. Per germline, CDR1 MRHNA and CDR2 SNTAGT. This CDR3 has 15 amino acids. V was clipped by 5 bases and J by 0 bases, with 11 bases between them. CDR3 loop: CASSHDPSSYNEQFF. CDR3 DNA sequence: TGTGCCAGCAGTCACGATCCAAGCTCCTACAATGAGCAGTTCTTC.

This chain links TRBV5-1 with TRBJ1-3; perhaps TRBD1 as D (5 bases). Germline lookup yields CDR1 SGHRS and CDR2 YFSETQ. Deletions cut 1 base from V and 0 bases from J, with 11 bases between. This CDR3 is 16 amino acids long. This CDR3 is CASSLKGDGSGNTIYF. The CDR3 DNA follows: TGCGCCAGCAGCTTGAAAGGGGATGGCTCTGGAAACACCATATATTTT.

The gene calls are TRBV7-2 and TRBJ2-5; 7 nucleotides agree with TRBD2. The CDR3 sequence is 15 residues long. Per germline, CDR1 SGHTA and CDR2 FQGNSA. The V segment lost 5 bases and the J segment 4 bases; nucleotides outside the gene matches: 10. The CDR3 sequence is CASSQLGRAGETQYF. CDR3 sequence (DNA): TGTGCCAGCAGCCAGCTTGGGAGGGCGGGAGAGACCCAGTACTTC.

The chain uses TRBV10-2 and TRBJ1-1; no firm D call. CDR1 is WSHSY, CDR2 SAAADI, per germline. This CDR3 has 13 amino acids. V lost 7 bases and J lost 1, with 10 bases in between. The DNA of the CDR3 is TGCGCCAGCAAACTCACAACGAACACTGAAGCTTTCTTT. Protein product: CASKLTTNTEAFF.

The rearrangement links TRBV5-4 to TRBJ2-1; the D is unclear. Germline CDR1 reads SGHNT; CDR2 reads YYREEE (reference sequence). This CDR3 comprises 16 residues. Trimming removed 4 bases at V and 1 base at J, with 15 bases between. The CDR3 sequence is CASSVGLGLSYNEQFF. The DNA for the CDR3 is TGTGCCAGCAGCGTGGGCCTGGGCCTATCCTACAATGAGCAGTTCTTC.

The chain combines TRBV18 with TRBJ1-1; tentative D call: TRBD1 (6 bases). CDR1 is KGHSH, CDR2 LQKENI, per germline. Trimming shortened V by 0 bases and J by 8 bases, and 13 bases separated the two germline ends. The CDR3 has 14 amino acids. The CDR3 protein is CASSPPDSRSEAFF. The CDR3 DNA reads TGTGCCAGCTCACCACCGGACAGCCGGTCCGAAGCTTTCTTT.

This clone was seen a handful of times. CDR3 residues: CASSKRQPSYGYTF. CDR3 in DNA: TGTGCCAGCAGCAAGAGACAGCCCTCCTATGGCTACACCTTC. V is TRBV21-1 and J is TRBJ1-2; TRBD1 is the table's D call and was not checked against the DNA. TRBV21-1 is noted as a pseudogene. CDR3 size: 14 residues.

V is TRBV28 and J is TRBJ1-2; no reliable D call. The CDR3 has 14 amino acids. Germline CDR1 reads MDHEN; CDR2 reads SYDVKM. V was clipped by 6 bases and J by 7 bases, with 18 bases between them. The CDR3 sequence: CASSPWGSGTGYTF. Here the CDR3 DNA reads TGTGCCAGCAGCCCCTGGGGTAGTGGTACTGGCTACACCTTC.

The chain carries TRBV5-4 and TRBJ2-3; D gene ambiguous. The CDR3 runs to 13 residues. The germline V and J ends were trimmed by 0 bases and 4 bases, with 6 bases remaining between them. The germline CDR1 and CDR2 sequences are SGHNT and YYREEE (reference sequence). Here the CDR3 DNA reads TGTGCCAGCAGCTTGGATTTAGCAGATACGCAGTATTTT. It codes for CASSLDLADTQYF.

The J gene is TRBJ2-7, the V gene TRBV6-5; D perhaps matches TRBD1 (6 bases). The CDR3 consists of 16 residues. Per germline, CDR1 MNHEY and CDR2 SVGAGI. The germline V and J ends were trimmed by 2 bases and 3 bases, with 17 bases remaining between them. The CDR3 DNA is TGTGCCAGCAGTTACCGCCTCGACAGGTCCAACTACGAGCAGTACTTC. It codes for CASSYRLDRSNYEQYF.

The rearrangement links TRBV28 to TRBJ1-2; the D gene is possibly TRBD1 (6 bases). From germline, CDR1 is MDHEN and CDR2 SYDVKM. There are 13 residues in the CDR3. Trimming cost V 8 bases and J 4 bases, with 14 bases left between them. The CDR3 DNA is TGTGCCAGCCACGCGCAGGGGATCTATGGCTACACCTTC. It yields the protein CASHAQGIYGYTF.

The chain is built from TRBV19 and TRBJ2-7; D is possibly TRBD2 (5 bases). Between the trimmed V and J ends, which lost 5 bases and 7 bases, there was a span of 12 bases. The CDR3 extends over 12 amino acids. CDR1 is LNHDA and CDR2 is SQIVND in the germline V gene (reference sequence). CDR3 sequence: CASSYSTGEQYF. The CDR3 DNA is TGTGCCAGTAGTTATTCAACGGGAGAGCAGTACTTC. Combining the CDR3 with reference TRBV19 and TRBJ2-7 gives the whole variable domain DGGITQSPKYLFRKEGQNVTLSCEQNLNHDAMYWYRQDPGQGLRLIYYSQIVNDFQKGDIAEGYSVSREKKESFPLTVTSAQKNPTAFYLCASSYSTGEQYFGPGTRLTVT.

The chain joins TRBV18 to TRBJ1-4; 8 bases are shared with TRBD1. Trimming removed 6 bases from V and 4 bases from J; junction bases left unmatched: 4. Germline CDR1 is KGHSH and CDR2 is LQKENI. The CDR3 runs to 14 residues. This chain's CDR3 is CASSRGQDNEKLFF. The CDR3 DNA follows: TGTGCCAGCTCGCGGGGACAGGATAATGAAAAACTGTTTTTT.

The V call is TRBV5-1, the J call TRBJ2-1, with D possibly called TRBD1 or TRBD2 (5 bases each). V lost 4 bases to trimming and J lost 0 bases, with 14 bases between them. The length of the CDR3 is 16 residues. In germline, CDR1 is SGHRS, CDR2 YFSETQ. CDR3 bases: TGCGCCAGCAGCGGGGGTCGGGACCCCTCCTACAATGAGCAGTTCTTC. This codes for CASSGGRDPSYNEQFF.

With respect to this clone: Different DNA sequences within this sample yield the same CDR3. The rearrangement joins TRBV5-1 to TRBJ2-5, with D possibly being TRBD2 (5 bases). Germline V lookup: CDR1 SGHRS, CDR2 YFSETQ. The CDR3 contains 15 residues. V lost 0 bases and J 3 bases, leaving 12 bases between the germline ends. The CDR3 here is CASSLAGTQEETQYF. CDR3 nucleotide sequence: TGCGCCAGCAGCTTGGCGGGAACCCAAGAAGAGACCCAGTACTTC.

CDR3 DNA: TGTGCCAGCAGCTTAGGGAGGGGGTTAGCGGGAGGGCCTTCCTACGAGCAGTACTTC. It is translated as CASSLGRGLAGGPSYEQYF. This chain uses TRBV7-9 with TRBJ2-7, with 11 bases matching TRBD2. The V and J ends lost 1 base and 1 base, in that order; junction bases with no gene match: 12. The CDR3 consists of 19 residues. From germline, CDR1 is SEHNR and CDR2 FQNEAQ (reference sequence).

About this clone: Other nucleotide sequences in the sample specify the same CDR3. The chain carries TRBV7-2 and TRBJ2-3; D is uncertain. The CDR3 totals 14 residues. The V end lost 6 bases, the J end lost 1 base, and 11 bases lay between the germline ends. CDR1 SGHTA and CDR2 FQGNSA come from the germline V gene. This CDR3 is CASSLGFGTDTQYF. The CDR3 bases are TGTGCCAGCAGTCTAGGGTTTGGCACAGATACGCAGTATTTT.

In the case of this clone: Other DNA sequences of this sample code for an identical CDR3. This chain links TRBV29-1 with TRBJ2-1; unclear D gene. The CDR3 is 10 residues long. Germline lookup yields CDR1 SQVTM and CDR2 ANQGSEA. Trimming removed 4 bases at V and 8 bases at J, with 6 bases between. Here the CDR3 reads CSVGSYEQFF. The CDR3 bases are TGCAGCGTTGGGAGTTATGAGCAGTTCTTC.